One TCR beta chain is described in this entry. What this receptor recognizes is not known. Per-base quality was not reported, and no clone a single base away is much larger than it. The sample is drawn from a study of T cell responses to AZD1222 COVID-19 vaccine (TCRdb year 2021). Notes on the research overall: Because spike-specific TCR depth and breadth did not differ between the two schedules, AZD1222 recipients who got a second dose at roughly 4 weeks were pooled with those who got a second dose at roughly 12 weeks. TCR sequencing covered fewer than 250 trial participants: 200 to 220 given two doses of AZD1222 and around 26 given two doses of MenACWY control vaccine. Trial participants were enrolled by age into 18-55, 56-69 and 70-plus year subgroups, with roughly 160, 29 and 62 TCR-sequenced participants respectively. Overall results and qualifications from the work: Participants were mostly white British and included more females than males, and it was suggested by the authors that clonal diversity may have been underestimated. The 56-69-year group was small, and its depth increase did not reach significance, likely because of low power. CD4 TCRs associated with the vaccine covered the entire spike protein, and the dominant responses were in regions 160-218 and 743-854. Epitopes outside the regions mutated in the B.1.351 and B.1.1.7 variants were reportedly recognized by nearly half of the unique spike-specific TCRs. Because no samples from the day 14 peak response were available, repertoires could be characterized only after the peak T cell response. Conclusions about previously exposed vaccinees are limited, since just a handful of AZD1222 recipients were seropositive for SARS-CoV-2 at baseline. A significant rise in spike-specific TCR breadth and depth was observed after two AZD1222 doses relative to day 0 and relative to MenACWY recipients.

The CDR3 regions of human TCRbeta chains were subjected to immunosequencing. The paper's processing steps were these. Repertoire TCRs were matched against a reference library of SARS-CoV-2-specific TCRs generated with the MIRA antigen-specificity platform. Breadth was defined as the fraction of unique TCRs that were SARS-CoV-2-associated, and depth was defined as the fraction of total T cells that were SARS-CoV-2-associated. Each spike-specific TCR was assigned to its reactive spike region and to a CD4 or CD8 class using the MIRA data. Log10-transformed breadth and depth values were compared by one-way ANOVA with Sidak's multiple comparisons tests. TCRdb retrieved this table from immuneACCESS and kept in-frame rearrangements only. Not all clones are present; in checked studies, unresolved V genes account for under half, and no reason is known for the remainder. The DNA gave D and trimming, while V, J and clone size come from that table. Here the sample has about 100,000 clones; around nine tenths occur a single time. The ten top clones hold roughly 2.8% of the sample.

The meaning of the sample's time point label: baseline before first vaccination. The vaccinee samples were drawn from two UK trials, COV001 and COV002, one of which was a single-blind randomized controlled phase 2/3 trial testing AZD1222 (ChAdOx1 nCoV-19) in healthy adults. For TCRbeta chain sequencing, PBMC samples from trial participants were taken at day 0 and at day 28 after the second dose. Trimming takes 0 bases from V and 9 bases from J, and the germline ends sit 7 bases apart. The CDR3 starts with the cysteine, ends with the phenylalanine, and has 13 residues. Only the CDR3 portion is preserved as DNA: 39 bases, with reading frame beginning at the first base. In the germline V gene, CDR1 corresponds to SGDLS and CDR2 to YYNGEE.

The chain uses TRBV9 and TRBJ1-6; perhaps TRBD1 is the D gene, with 5 bases matching. This receptor was taken from an adult in good health. The specimen was peripheral blood, collected on day 0 of AZD1222 vaccination. The encoded CDR3 is CASSVGDGSPLHF. The DNA reads TGTGCCAGCAGCGTAGGGGACGGTTCACCCCTCCACTTT.